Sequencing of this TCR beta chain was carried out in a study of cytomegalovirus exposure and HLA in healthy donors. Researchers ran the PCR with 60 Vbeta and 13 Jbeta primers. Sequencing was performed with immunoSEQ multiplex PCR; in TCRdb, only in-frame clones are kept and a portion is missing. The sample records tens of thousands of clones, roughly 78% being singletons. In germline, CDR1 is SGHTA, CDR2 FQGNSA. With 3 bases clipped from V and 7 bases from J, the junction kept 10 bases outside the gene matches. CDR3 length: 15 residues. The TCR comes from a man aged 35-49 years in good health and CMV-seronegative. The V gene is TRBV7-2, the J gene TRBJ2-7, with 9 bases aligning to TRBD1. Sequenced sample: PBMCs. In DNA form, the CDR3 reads TGTGCCAGCAGCTTTTCGACGGACAGGGGTTATGAGCAGTACTTC. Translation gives CASSFSTDRGYEQYF.